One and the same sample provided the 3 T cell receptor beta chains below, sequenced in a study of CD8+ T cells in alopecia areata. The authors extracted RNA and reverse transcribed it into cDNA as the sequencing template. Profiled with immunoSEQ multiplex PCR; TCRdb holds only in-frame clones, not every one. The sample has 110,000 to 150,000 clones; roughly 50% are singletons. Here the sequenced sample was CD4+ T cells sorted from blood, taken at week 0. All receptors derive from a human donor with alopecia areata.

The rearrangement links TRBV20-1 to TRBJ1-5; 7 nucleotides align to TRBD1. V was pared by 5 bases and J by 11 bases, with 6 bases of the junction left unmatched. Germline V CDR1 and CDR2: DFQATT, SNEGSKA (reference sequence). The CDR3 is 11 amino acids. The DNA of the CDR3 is TGCAGTGCTCGCTACGGACAGGCCCAGCATTTT. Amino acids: CSARYGQAQHF.

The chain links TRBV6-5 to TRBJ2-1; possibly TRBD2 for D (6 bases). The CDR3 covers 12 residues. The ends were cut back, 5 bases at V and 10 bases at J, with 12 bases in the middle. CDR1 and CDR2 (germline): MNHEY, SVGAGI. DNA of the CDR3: TGTGCCAGCAGTCCGTGGGGGAGGGAGCAGTTCTTC. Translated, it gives CASSPWGREQFF.

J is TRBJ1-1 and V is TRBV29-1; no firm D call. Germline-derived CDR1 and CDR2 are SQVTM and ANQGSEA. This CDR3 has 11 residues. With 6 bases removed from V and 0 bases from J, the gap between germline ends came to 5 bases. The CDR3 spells CSVGMNTEAFF. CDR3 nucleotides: TGCAGCGTCGGCATGAACACTGAAGCTTTCTTT.